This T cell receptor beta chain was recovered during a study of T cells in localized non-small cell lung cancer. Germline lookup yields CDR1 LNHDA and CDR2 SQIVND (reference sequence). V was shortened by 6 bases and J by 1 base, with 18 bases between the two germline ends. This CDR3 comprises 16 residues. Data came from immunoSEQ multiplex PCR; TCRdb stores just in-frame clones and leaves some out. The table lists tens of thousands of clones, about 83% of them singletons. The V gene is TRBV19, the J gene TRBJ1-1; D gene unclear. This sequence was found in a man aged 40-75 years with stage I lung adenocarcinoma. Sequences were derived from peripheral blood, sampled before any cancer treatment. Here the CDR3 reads CASRATSDSGNTEAFF. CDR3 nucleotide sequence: TGTGCCAGTAGGGCTACGTCGGATAGTGGGAACACTGAAGCTTTCTTT.